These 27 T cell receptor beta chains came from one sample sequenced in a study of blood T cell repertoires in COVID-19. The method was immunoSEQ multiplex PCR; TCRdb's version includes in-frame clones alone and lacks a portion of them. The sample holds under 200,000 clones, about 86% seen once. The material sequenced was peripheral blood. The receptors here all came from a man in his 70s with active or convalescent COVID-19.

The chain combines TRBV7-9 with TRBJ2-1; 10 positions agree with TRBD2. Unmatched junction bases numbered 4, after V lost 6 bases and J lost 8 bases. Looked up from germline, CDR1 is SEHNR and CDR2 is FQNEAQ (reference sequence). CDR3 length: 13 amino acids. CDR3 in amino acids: CASRASGGYEQFF. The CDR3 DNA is TGTGCCAGCAGGGCTAGCGGGGGTTATGAGCAGTTCTTC.

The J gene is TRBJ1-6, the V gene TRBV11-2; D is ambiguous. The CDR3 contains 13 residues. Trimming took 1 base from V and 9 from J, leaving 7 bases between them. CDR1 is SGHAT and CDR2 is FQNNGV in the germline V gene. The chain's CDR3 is CASSLARGSPLHF. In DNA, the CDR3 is TGTGCCAGCAGCTTAGCGCGGGGTTCACCCCTCCACTTT.

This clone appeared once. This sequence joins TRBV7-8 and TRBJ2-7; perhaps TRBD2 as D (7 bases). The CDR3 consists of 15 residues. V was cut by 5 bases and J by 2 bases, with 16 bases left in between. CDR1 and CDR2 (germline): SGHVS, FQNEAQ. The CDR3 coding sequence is TGTGCCAGCAGCCTAGGGGGGAGGGCCACCTACGAGCAGTACTTC. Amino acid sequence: CASSLGGRATYEQYF. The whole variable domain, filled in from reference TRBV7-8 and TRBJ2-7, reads GAGVSQSPRYKVAKRGQDVALRCDPISGHVSLFWYQQALGQGPEFLTYFQNEAQLDKSGLPSDRFFAERPEGSVSTLKIQRTQQEDSAVYLCASSLGGRATYEQYFGPGTRLTVT.

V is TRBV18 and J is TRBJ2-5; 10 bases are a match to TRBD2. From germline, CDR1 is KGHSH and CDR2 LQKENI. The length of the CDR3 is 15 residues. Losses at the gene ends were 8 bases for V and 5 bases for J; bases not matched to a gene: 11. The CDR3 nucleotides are TGTGCCAGCGCCGCGACTAGCGGGCTTAAGGAGACCCAGTACTTC. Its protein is CASAATSGLKETQYF.

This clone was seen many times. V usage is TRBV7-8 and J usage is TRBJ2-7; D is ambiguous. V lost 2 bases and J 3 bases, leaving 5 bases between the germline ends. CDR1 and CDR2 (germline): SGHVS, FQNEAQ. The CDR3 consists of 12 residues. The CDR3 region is CASSLYGYEQYF. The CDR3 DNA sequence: TGTGCCAGCAGCTTATACGGCTACGAGCAGTACTTC.

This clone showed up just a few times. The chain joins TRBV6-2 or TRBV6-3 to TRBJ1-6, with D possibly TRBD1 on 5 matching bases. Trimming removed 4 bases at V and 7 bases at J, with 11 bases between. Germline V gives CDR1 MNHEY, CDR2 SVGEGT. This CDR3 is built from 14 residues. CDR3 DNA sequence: TGTGCCAGCAGTTCTCAGGGTTGGAATTCACCCCTCCACTTT. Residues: CASSSQGWNSPLHF.

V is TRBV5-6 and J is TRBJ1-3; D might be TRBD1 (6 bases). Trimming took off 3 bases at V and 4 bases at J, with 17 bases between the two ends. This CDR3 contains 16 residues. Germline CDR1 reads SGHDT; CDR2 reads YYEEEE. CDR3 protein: CASSYYRVLGGNTIYF. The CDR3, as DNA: TGTGCCAGCAGCTACTACAGGGTGCTTGGGGGAAACACCATATATTTT.

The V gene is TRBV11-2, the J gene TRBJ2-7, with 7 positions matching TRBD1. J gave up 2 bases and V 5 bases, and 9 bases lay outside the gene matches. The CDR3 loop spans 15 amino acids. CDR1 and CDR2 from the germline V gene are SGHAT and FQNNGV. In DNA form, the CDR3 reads TGTGCCAGCAGCGCCGAGGGGGCTCGAACCTACGAGCAGTACTTC. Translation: CASSAEGARTYEQYF.

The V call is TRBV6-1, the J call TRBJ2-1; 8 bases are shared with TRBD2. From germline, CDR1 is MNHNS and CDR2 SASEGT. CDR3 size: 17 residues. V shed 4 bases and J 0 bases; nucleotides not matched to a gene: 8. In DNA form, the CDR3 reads TGTGCCAGCAGTGCCCCCCGGACTAGCCGCTCCTACAATGAGCAGTTCTTC. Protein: CASSAPRTSRSYNEQFF.

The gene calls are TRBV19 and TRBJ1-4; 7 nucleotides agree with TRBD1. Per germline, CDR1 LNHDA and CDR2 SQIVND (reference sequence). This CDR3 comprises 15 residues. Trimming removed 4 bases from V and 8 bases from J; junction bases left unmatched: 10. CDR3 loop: CASSTTGTAVEKLFF. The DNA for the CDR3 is TGTGCCAGTAGTACCACCGGGACAGCTGTGGAAAAACTGTTTTTT.

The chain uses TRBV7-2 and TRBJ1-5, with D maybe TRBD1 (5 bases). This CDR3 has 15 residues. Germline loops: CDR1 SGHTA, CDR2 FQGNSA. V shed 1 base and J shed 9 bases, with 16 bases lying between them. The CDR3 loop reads CASSLGDRGVAPQHF. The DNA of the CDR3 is TGTGCCAGCAGCTTAGGTGATAGGGGTGTCGCGCCCCAGCATTTT.

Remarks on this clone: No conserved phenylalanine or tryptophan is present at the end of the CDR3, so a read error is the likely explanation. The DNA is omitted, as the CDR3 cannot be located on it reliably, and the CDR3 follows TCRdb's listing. CDR3 region: CASRKNGLAGGG. This chain links TRBV6-5 with TRBJ2-3; the D segment call TRBD2 is taken from the table without a DNA check. Germline loops: CDR1 MNHEY, CDR2 SVGAGI. The CDR3 totals 12 residues, both ends included.

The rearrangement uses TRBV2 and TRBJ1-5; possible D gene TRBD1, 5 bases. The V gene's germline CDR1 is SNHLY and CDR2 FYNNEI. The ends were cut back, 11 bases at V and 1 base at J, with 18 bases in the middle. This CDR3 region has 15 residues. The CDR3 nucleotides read TGTGCCCGCGGGGGGGTGGGGCTAAGCAATCAGCCCCAGCATTTT. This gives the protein CARGGVGLSNQPQHF.

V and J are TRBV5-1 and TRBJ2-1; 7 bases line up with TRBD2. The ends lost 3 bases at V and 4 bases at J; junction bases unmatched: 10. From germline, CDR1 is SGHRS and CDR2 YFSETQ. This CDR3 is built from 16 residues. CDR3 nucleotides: TGCGCCAGCAGCTGGTCCGGTGGGGGAGGGTACAATGAGCAGTTCTTC. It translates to CASSWSGGGGYNEQFF.

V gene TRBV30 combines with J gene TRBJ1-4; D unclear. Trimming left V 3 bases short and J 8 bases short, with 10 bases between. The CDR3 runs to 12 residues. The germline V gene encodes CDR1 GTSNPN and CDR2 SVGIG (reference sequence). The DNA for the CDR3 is TGTGCCTGGAGCTCGAGGGTAGAAAAACTGTTTTTT. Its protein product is CAWSSRVEKLFF.

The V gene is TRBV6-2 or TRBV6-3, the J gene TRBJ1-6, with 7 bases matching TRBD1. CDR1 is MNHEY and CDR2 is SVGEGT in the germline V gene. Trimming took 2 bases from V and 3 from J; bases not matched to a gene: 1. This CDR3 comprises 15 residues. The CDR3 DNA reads TGTGCCAGCAGTTACCGGGACAGCTATAATTCACCCCTCCACTTT. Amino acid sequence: CASSYRDSYNSPLHF.

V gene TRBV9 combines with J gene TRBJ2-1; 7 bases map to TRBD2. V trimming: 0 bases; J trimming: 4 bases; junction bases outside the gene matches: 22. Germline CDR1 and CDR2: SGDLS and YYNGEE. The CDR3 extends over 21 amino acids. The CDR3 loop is CASSVAGTTAGERVGYNEQFF. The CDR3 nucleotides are TGTGCCAGCAGCGTAGCAGGGACGACGGCGGGAGAGAGGGTTGGGTACAATGAGCAGTTCTTC.

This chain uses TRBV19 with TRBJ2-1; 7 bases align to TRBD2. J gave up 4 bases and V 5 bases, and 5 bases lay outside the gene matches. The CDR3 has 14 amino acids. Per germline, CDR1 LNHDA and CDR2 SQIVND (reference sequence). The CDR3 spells CASSQVSGYNEQFF. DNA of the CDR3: TGTGCCAGTAGTCAGGTTAGCGGGTACAATGAGCAGTTCTTC.

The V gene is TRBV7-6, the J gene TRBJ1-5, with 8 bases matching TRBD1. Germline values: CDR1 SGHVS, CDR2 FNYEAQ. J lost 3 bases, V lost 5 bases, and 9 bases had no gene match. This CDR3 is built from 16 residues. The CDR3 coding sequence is TGTGCCAGCAGCCCCCGGGCAGGGGGCATCAATCAGCCCCAGCATTTT. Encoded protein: CASSPRAGGINQPQHF.

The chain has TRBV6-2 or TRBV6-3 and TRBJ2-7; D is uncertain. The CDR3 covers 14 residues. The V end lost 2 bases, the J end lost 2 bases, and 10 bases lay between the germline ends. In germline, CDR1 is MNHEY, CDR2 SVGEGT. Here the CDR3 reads CASSYMAVTYEQYF. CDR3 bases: TGTGCCAGCAGTTACATGGCAGTGACCTACGAGCAGTACTTC.

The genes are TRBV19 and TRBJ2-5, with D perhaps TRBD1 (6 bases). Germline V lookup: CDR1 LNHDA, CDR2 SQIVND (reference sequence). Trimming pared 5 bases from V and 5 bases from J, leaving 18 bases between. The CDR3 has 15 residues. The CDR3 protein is CASSARQGRGETQYF. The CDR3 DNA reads TGTGCCAGTAGTGCCCGCCAGGGGAGAGGCGAGACCCAGTACTTC. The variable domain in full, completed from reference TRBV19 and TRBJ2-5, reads DGGITQSPKYLFRKEGQNVTLSCEQNLNHDAMYWYRQDPGQGLRLIYYSQIVNDFQKGDIAEGYSVSREKKESFPLTVTSAQKNPTAFYLCASSARQGRGETQYFGPGTRLLVL.

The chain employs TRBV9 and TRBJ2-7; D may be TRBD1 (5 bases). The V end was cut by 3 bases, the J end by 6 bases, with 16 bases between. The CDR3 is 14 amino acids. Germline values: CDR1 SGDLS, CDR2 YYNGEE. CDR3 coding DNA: TGTGCCAGCAGCGCCGACAGTAGTTCTCTCGAGCAGTACTTC. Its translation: CASSADSSSLEQYF.

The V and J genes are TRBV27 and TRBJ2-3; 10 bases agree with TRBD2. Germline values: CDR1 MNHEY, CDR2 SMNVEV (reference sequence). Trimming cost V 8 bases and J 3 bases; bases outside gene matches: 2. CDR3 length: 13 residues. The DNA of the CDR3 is TGTGCCAGCCAGCGGGGGGGGACAGATACGCAGTATTTT. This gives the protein CASQRGGTDTQYF.

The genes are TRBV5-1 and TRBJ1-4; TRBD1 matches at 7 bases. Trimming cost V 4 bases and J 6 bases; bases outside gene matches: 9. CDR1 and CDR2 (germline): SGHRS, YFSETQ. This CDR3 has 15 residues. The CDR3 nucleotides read TGCGCCAGCAGCCGATCAGGGGGGACAGATGAAAAACTGTTTTTT. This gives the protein CASSRSGGTDEKLFF.

The CDR3 region has the DNA TGTGCCACCCGGACTAGCGGCTACAATGAGCAGTTCTTC. It is translated as CATRTSGYNEQFF. The chain uses TRBV15 and TRBJ2-1; 10 nucleotides match TRBD2. V was clipped by 8 bases and J by 3 bases; unmatched bases: 1. This CDR3 spans 13 amino acids. The germline gives CDR1 LNHNV, CDR2 YYDKDF (reference sequence).

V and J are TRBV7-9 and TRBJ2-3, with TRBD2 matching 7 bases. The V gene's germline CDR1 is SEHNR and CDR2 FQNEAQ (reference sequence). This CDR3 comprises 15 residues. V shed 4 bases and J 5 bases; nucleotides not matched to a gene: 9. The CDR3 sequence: CASSSRGTTRDTQYF. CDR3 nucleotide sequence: TGTGCCAGCAGCTCCCGCGGGACTACAAGAGATACGCAGTATTTT.

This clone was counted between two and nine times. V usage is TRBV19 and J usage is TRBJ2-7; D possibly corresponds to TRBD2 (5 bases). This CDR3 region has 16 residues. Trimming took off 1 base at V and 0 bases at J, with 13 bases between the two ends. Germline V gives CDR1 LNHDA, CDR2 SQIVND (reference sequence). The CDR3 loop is CASSIVGGLNSYEQYF. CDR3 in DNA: TGTGCCAGTAGTATAGTCGGCGGACTCAACTCCTACGAGCAGTACTTC.